This T cell receptor beta chain was documented in a study of PD-L1 blockade in urothelial cancer. Study-level information: Atezolizumab therapy began for patients at some point between 2014 and 2015, dosed at 1,200 mg intravenously every 3 weeks. About 90% of the roughly 29 patients were men with bladder-origin urothelial cancer.

The CDR3 sequence is 16 residues long. The germline CDR1 and CDR2 sequences are MNHEY and SMNVEV (reference sequence). V lost 3 bases and J lost 2, with 17 bases in between. Time point: peripheral blood 6 weeks after treatment start. Synthetic spike-ins, TCR analog templates, were added into each PCR. The assay was immunoSEQ multiplex PCR, and TCRdb's table has in-frame clones only and misses some. The table records 50,000 to 55,000 clones, around 89% of them present only once. Sample: PBMCs, taken around atezolizumab (anti-PD-L1) treatment. This sequence originates from a man in his sixties with urothelial cancer. The chain employs TRBV27 and TRBJ2-7; tentatively, D is TRBD1 (7 bases). The DNA of the CDR3 is TGTGCCAGCAGTTTCCGAGGAGGGGGCAGGCCCTACGAGCAGTACTTC. Its protein product is CASSFRGGGRPYEQYF.